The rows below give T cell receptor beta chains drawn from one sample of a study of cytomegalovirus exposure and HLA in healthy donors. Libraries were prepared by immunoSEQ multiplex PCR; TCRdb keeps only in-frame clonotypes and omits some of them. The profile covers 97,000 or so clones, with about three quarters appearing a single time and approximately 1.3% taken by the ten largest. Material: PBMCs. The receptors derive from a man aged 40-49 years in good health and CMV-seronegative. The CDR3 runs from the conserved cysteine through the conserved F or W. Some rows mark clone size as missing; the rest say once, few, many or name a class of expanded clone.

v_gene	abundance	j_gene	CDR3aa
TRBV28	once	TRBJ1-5	CASSPRGGRGNQPQHF
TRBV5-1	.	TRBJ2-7	CASSLFSGWEQYF
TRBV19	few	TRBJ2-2	CASSIGQPGELFF
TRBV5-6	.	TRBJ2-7	CASSGDSYEQYF
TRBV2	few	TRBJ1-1	CASSYRGGGEAFF
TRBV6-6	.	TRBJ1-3	CASSQLAGNTIYF
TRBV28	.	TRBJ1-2	CASSISDYGYTF
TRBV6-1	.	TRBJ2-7	CASSELAGETYEQYF
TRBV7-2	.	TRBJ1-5	CASSPRSGFRNQPQHF
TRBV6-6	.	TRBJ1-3	CASSYPGQGRNTIYF
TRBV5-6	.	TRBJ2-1	CASSLETAGGYNEQFF
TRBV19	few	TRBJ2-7	CASSMEVAGASGEQYF
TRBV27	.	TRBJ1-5	CASSLSVAPNQPQHF
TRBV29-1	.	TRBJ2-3	CSVGLGTDTQYF
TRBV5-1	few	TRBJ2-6	CASSGVEGSGANVLTF
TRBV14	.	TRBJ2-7	CASSQDERTERGDYYEQYF
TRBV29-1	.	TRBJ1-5	CSVRDTGNQPQHF
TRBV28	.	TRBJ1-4	CASSLEQGREKLFF
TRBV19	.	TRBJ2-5	CASSGLETPIRETQYF
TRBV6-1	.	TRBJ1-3	CASSEAFRTASGNTIYF
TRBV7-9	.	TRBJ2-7	CSSSLGGIDEQYF
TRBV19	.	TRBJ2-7	CASSPGTGTYEQYF
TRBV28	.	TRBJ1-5	CASSPTGAFNQPQHF